The 29 T cell receptor beta chains below were found in one sample sequenced in a study of spatial heterogeneity in lung cancer. Described time point: sample taken at primary tumor resection. Points from the study as a whole: For expanded intratumoral alpha and beta TCRs, counts tracked tumor mutation counts.

Antigen specificity for these receptors is unknown. TCRdb called the 5' RACE reads again in MiXCR, with one record for every CDR3 protein. Among roughly 7,100 distinct CDR3 sequences, 13% were seen once, and the ten largest hold under 9.5%. The source material was lung tumor tissue, sampled at surgery. The receptors originated from a male donor with early-stage non-small cell lung cancer.

Judged by abundance, this clonotype is medium-sized. This beta chain is an unintended read in a library built for alpha chains; its size means little. The rearrangement joins TRBV7-9 to TRBJ1-2; D not certain. Trimming removed 7 bases from V and 4 bases from J, with 13 bases in between. Germline CDR1 SEHNR, CDR2 FQNEAQ (reference sequence). This CDR3 has 13 residues. CDR3 residues: CASNNFGFYGYTF. CDR3 nucleotide sequence: TGTGCCAGCAACAACTTCGGGTTCTATGGCTACACCTTC.

By sample share, this clonotype is medium-sized. This beta chain slipped into a library made for alpha chains as a stray read, so its size is not meaningful. The chain employs TRBV7-9 and TRBJ2-5; D possibly corresponds to TRBD2 (5 bases). The CDR3 is 15 amino acids. CDR1 and CDR2 (germline): SEHNR, FQNEAQ (reference sequence). Between the trimmed V and J ends, which lost 5 bases and 4 bases, there was a span of 17 bases. In DNA, the CDR3 is TGTGCCAGCAGCCGACTATCTCTAGCTCCAGAGACCCAGTACTTC. It translates to CASSRLSLAPETQYF.

This clonotype was seen ten or more times. Within a library made for alpha chains, this beta chain is off target, and its count is uninformative. The rearrangement joins TRBV20-1 to TRBJ2-5; either TRBD1 or TRBD2 may fit D (5 bases each). The CDR3 sequence is 12 residues long. Looked up from germline, CDR1 is DFQATT and CDR2 is SNEGSKA (reference sequence). Deletions cut 6 bases from V and 4 bases from J, with 12 bases between. This CDR3 reads CSAETEGETQYF. CDR3 DNA sequence: TGCAGTGCAGAGACAGAGGGAGAGACCCAGTACTTC.

Points on this clonotype: Because this beta chain is a stray read in a library intended to capture alpha chains, its abundance should not be given much weight. V is TRBV29-1 and J is TRBJ1-2; 11 bases match TRBD1. Trimming cost V 7 bases and J 3 bases; bases outside gene matches: 7. The CDR3 has 14 amino acids. CDR1 is SQVTM, CDR2 ANQGSEA, per germline. The chain's CDR3 is CSGRTGGADYGYTF. The DNA of the CDR3 is TGCAGCGGGAGGACAGGGGGCGCGGACTATGGCTACACCTTC.

This clonotype was detected many times. This beta chain slipped into a library made for alpha chains as a stray read, so its size is not meaningful. This chain uses TRBV28 with TRBJ1-5, with D unresolved. From germline, CDR1 is MDHEN and CDR2 SYDVKM. With 0 bases removed from V and 7 bases from J, the gap between germline ends came to 13 bases. This CDR3 region has 15 residues. The CDR3 DNA reads TGTGCCAGCAGTTTATGGGGGTTACGGGAACAGCCCCAGCATTTT. Translation gives CASSLWGLREQPQHF.

This clonotype is classed as medium-sized. This beta chain is an unintended read in a library built for alpha chains; its size means little. CDR3 protein: CSASQTNQPQHF. The DNA for the CDR3 is TGCAGTGCTAGTCAAACTAATCAGCCCCAGCATTTT. The chain joins TRBV20-1 to TRBJ1-5; no clear D gene. Looked up from germline, CDR1 is DFQATT and CDR2 is SNEGSKA (reference sequence). CDR3 length: 12 amino acids. Trimming removed 3 bases at V and 4 bases at J, with 7 bases between.

On this clonotype itself: Being off target in a library aimed at alpha chains, this beta chain has a size of little meaning. V and J are TRBV24-1 and TRBJ2-7; perhaps D is TRBD1 or TRBD2 (6 bases each). Trimming took 3 bases from V and 7 from J, leaving 15 bases between them. Germline V gene sequence: CDR1 KGHDR, CDR2 SFDVKD. The CDR3 is 14 amino acids. CDR3 coding DNA: TGTGCCACCAGTGATCCCTCGCAGGGGACTGAGCAGTACTTC. Amino acids: CATSDPSQGTEQYF.

By frequency in the sample, this clonotype is medium-sized. Within a library made for alpha chains, this beta chain is off target, and its count is uninformative. The J gene is TRBJ2-7, the V gene TRBV27; the D is unclear. CDR1 MNHEY and CDR2 SMNVEV come from the germline V gene (reference sequence). V was clipped by 4 bases and J by 6 bases, with 19 bases between them. The CDR3 has 15 amino acids. The CDR3 region is CASSSRTDGYLEQYF. DNA for the CDR3: TGTGCCAGCAGTTCTCGGACGGATGGGTATCTCGAGCAGTACTTC.

In this sample, this clonotype turned up many times. The library was designed around alpha chains, so this beta chain is a stray read whose abundance carries little weight. V is TRBV27 and J is TRBJ2-6; 9 bases fit TRBD1. The V segment lost 8 bases and the J segment 2 bases; nucleotides outside the gene matches: 10. Per germline, CDR1 MNHEY and CDR2 SMNVEV (reference sequence). This CDR3 is built from 17 residues. CDR3: CASARGTGFPGANVLTF. The DNA of the CDR3 is TGTGCCAGCGCAAGGGGGACAGGGTTCCCTGGGGCCAACGTCCTGACTTTC.

Comment on this clonotype: The size of this beta chain means little, since it is a stray read in a library made for alpha chains. The genes are TRBV5-1 and TRBJ2-7; D is possibly TRBD2 (5 bases). Germline V CDR1 and CDR2: SGHRS, YFSETQ. Trimming stripped 5 bases from V and 0 bases from J, with 12 bases between. This CDR3 is 14 amino acids long. CDR3 nucleotides: TGCGCCAGCAGAGTCGACGGGATCTCCTACGAGCAGTACTTC. Translating it yields CASRVDGISYEQYF.

A note on this clonotype: This beta chain is a stray read from a library made for alpha chains; its abundance is not meaningful. J is TRBJ2-7 and V is TRBV11-2; D tentatively fits TRBD1 or TRBD2 (5 bases each). The CDR3 loop spans 13 amino acids. The V end was cut by 3 bases, the J end by 4 bases, with 10 bases between. Germline assignment: CDR1 SGHAT and CDR2 FQNNGV. CDR3 coding DNA: TGTGCCAGCAGCTTTTCGGGGCGGTACGAGCAGTACTTC. Translating it yields CASSFSGRYEQYF.

As to this clonotype: Found in a library prepared for alpha chains, this beta chain is an off-target read, and its abundance has little meaning. The chain uses TRBV5-6 and TRBJ2-3; possibly TRBD1 for D (5 bases). V lost 2 bases and J 5 bases, leaving 12 bases between the germline ends. The germline CDR1 and CDR2 sequences are SGHDT and YYEEEE. The CDR3 consists of 14 residues. The CDR3 DNA is TGTGCCAGCAGCTTCGGGCAGGGTCGAGATACGCAGTATTTT. This sequence encodes CASSFGQGRDTQYF.

This clonotype turned up a few times. This beta chain is off target for a library built for alpha chains, so its abundance means little. V gene TRBV12-3 or TRBV12-4 combines with J gene TRBJ1-2; the D gene is possibly TRBD1 (6 bases). V was shortened by 5 bases and J by 7 bases, with 8 bases between the two germline ends. CDR3 size: 11 residues. The CDR3 reads CASSTGTGYTF. The CDR3 DNA sequence: TGTGCCAGCAGTACAGGGACTGGCTACACCTTC.

This clonotype was detected a few times. In a library made to pick up alpha chains, this beta chain is a stray read with a size that means little. V usage is TRBV21-1 and J usage is TRBJ2-7; the table names TRBD2, a call not compared with the DNA. TRBV21-1 is deemed a pseudogene. This CDR3 has 16 amino acids. DNA of the CDR3: TGTGCCAGCAGCAAAGGTCGGAGCGGAGTCCCCTACGAGCAGTACTTC. It specifies CASSKGRSGVPYEQYF.

This clonotype is termed medium-sized. Within a library made for alpha chains, this beta chain is off target, and its count is uninformative. The chain employs TRBV19 and TRBJ2-2, with no clear D. Trimming took 2 bases from V and 7 from J, leaving 8 bases between them. Looked up from germline, CDR1 is LNHDA and CDR2 is SQIVND (reference sequence). The CDR3 runs 13 residues. The CDR3 coding sequence is TGTGCCAGTAGTATAAGTGTGTACGGGGAGCTGTTTTTT. The encoded protein is CASSISVYGELFF. Variable domain in full (rest from reference TRBV19 and TRBJ2-2): DGGITQSPKYLFRKEGQNVTLSCEQNLNHDAMYWYRQDPGQGLRLIYYSQIVNDFQKGDIAEGYSVSREKKESFPLTVTSAQKNPTAFYLCASSISVYGELFFGEGSRLTVL.

This clonotype occurred many times. For a library built for alpha chains, this beta chain is a stray read; little rests on its size. The gene calls are TRBV28 and TRBJ1-2, with D uncertain. Germline V gene data show CDR1 as MDHEN and CDR2 as SYDVKM. Trimming removed 6 bases at V and 0 bases at J, with 8 bases between. The CDR3 is made up of 13 amino acids. The CDR3 loop reads CASSPGTNYGYTF. CDR3 nucleotide sequence: TGTGCCAGCAGCCCGGGAACTAACTATGGCTACACCTTC.

This clonotype was observed a few times. This beta chain turned up in a library designed for alpha chains; as an off-target read, its abundance says little. The gene calls are TRBV20-1 and TRBJ2-3; D is perhaps TRBD1 or TRBD2 (6 bases each). Germline assignment: CDR1 DFQATT and CDR2 SNEGSKA (reference sequence). The CDR3 consists of 14 residues. Between the trimmed V and J ends, which lost 6 bases and 5 bases, there was a span of 18 bases. Written as DNA, the CDR3 is TGCAGTGCCGCTTCGGGGGCCTCGGGAGATACGCAGTATTTT. Translating it yields CSAASGASGDTQYF.

This clonotype was counted ten times or more. This beta chain slipped into a library made for alpha chains as a stray read, so its size is not meaningful. The V gene is TRBV2, the J gene TRBJ1-2; TRBD1 matches 7 bases. V lost 11 bases and J lost 0; bases outside the gene matches: 3. The CDR3 covers 12 residues. CDR1 is SNHLY, CDR2 FYNNEI, per germline. The CDR3 protein is CAVGTANYGYTF. The DNA of the CDR3 is TGTGCCGTCGGGACAGCTAACTATGGCTACACCTTC. The full variable domain, completed using reference TRBV2 and TRBJ1-2, is EPEVTQTPSHQVTQMGQEVILRCVPISNHLYFYWYRQILGQKVEFLVSFYNNEISEKSEIFDDQFSVERPDGSNFTLKIRSTKLEDSAMYFCAVGTANYGYTFGSGTRLTVV.

Many counts were recorded for this clonotype. The size of this beta chain means little, since it is a stray read in a library made for alpha chains. The chain recombines TRBV7-9 with TRBJ2-5; TRBD1 aligns across 8 bases. Germline trimming cut 8 bases from V and 1 base from J; bases unmatched to any gene: 6. The CDR3 covers 14 residues. CDR1 and CDR2 from the germline V gene are SEHNR and FQNEAQ (reference sequence). The CDR3 DNA sequence: TGTGCCAGCGGCAAGGACAGGGTCCAAGAGACCCAGTACTTC. Amino acids: CASGKDRVQETQYF.

This clonotype occurred many times. For a library built for alpha chains, this beta chain is a stray read; little rests on its size. The rearrangement links TRBV25-1 to TRBJ2-1; the match to TRBD2 covers 9 bases. This CDR3 has 16 residues. V shed 1 base and J 7 bases; nucleotides not matched to a gene: 8. CDR1 MGHDK and CDR2 SYGVNS come from the germline V gene. The CDR3 here is CASSELSNSGGNEQFF. The DNA for the CDR3 is TGTGCCAGCAGTGAATTAAGTAATAGCGGGGGTAATGAGCAGTTCTTC.

This clonotype was detected ten times or more. A library prepared for alpha chains yielded this beta chain as an off-target read; its size is of little meaning. This chain connects TRBV28 to TRBJ2-7; either TRBD1 or TRBD2 may supply D (6 bases each). This CDR3 comprises 13 residues. Deletions cut 2 bases from V and 7 bases from J, with 12 bases between. The germline CDR1 and CDR2 sequences are MDHEN and SYDVKM. The CDR3 protein is CASSLVGAGEQYV. DNA of the CDR3: TGTGCCAGCAGTTTAGTGGGGGCGGGAGAGCAGTACGTC.

In regard to this clonotype: This beta chain appears as a stray read in a library generated for alpha chains; its size is not informative. The chain has TRBV7-8 and TRBJ2-3, with D possibly TRBD2 on 6 matching bases. Trimming took off 3 bases at V and 0 bases at J, with 10 bases between the two ends. CDR3 length: 15 amino acids. CDR1 is SGHVS and CDR2 is FQNEAQ in the germline V gene. Here the CDR3 DNA reads TGTGCCAGCAGCTTCAGTAGCGGAAGCACAGATACGCAGTATTTT. It encodes CASSFSSGSTDTQYF.

This clonotype was seen only a few times. This beta chain is a stray sequence in a library constructed for alpha chains; its clone size is not meaningful. The V and J genes are TRBV6-2 or TRBV6-3 and TRBJ2-1; 9 nucleotides align to TRBD2. The CDR3 is made up of 16 amino acids. The ends lost 4 bases at V and 4 bases at J; junction bases unmatched: 8. Germline V gives CDR1 MNHEY, CDR2 SVGEGT. Written as DNA, the CDR3 is TGTGCCAGCAGTTCCTTCAGGACTAGCGTTTACAATGAGCAGTTCTTC. Translation: CASSSFRTSVYNEQFF.

This clonotype appeared many times. A library made for alpha chains picked up this beta chain off target, so its size means little. The chain is built from TRBV29-1 and TRBJ2-2, with a possible D match to TRBD1 (6 bases). V was shortened by 6 bases and J by 1 base, with 15 bases between the two germline ends. CDR1 is SQVTM and CDR2 is ANQGSEA in the germline V gene. The CDR3 covers 15 residues. This CDR3 reads CSVDTGLENTGELFF. CDR3 bases: TGCAGCGTGGACACAGGGTTGGAGAACACCGGGGAGCTGTTTTTT.

Comments on this clonotype: Found in a library prepared for alpha chains, this beta chain is an off-target read, and its abundance has little meaning. The V and J genes are TRBV6-5 and TRBJ1-1; D uncertain. CDR1 is MNHEY and CDR2 is SVGAGI in the germline V gene. V lost 0 bases and J lost 8, with 10 bases in between. The CDR3 is 13 residues long. DNA of the CDR3: TGTGCCAGCAGTTACTCGAAAGGTGCCGAAGCTTTCTTT. This translates into CASSYSKGAEAFF.

This clonotype is large by share. With the library built for alpha chains, this beta chain is off target and its frequency is not meaningful. The V and J genes are TRBV2 and TRBJ1-1; D remains unclear. This CDR3 region has 15 residues. The germline V gene has CDR1 SNHLY and CDR2 FYNNEI. V gave up 3 bases and J gave up 0 bases, with 11 bases separating them. In DNA form, the CDR3 reads TGTGCCAGCAGTGACAACAGCGCCATGAACACTGAAGCTTTCTTT. Protein: CASSDNSAMNTEAFF.

Within the sample, this clonotype is medium-sized. The size of this beta chain means little, since it is a stray read in a library made for alpha chains. The chain combines TRBV20-1 with TRBJ2-7, with 11 bases fitting TRBD2. The CDR3 totals 13 residues. V gave up 5 bases and J gave up 9 bases; unmatched junction bases: 9. Germline loops: CDR1 DFQATT, CDR2 SNEGSKA (reference sequence). CDR3 DNA: TGCAGTGCTTTTTCTAGCGGGAGGCCGGGGCAGTACTTC. It encodes CSAFSSGRPGQYF.

In its sample, this clonotype was seen many times. This beta chain turned up in a library designed for alpha chains; as an off-target read, its abundance says little. V gene TRBV20-1 combines with J gene TRBJ2-7; the D gene is possibly TRBD1 (6 bases). Looked up from germline, CDR1 is DFQATT and CDR2 is SNEGSKA (reference sequence). V dropped 6 bases and J dropped 6 bases, with 18 bases sitting between them. The length of the CDR3 is 13 residues. The CDR3 protein is CSAFFHGTPEQYF. The CDR3, as DNA: TGCAGTGCCTTTTTTCACGGGACACCCGAGCAGTACTTC.

By share, this clonotype ranks as medium-sized (0.01 to 0.1%). This beta chain is an off-target read within a library intended for alpha chains, so its frequency means little. The CDR3: CASYLRLANYGYTF. In DNA form, the CDR3 reads TGTGCCAGCTACCTCCGGCTTGCTAACTATGGCTACACCTTC. The gene calls are TRBV5-6 and TRBJ1-2; no firm D call. CDR1 is SGHDT and CDR2 is YYEEEE in the germline V gene. Deletions cut 7 bases from V and 0 bases from J, with 13 bases between. This CDR3 region has 14 residues. The full variable domain, in which reference TRBV5-6 and TRBJ1-2 provide the parts outside the CDR3, is DAGVTQSPTHLIKTRGQQVTLRCSPKSGHDTVSWYQQALGQGPQFIFQYYEEEERQRGNFPDRFSGHQFPNYSSELNVNALLLGDSALYLCASYLRLANYGYTFGSGTRLTVV.